Shown below are 4 T cell receptor beta chains from a single sample sequenced in a study of beta chain features in type 1 diabetes. The study's findings and limits: Shortening of TCRB CDR3s, moderate but significant, appeared in all four CD4+ subsets of Type 1 diabetes patients.

The isolated RNA, all of it, was reverse transcribed, so expressed TCRB transcripts were what got sequenced. Only in-frame clones appear in the TCRdb table, and some are missing; sequencing was by immunoSEQ multiplex PCR. This table holds around 150,000 clones, about 9% found once. Antigen specificity for these receptors is unknown. Sequencing input: central memory CD4+ T cells from blood. The receptors derive from a woman under 30 with type 1 diabetes.

This clone was recorded a few times. The sample contains more than one DNA sequence encoding this CDR3. This chain uses TRBV7-9 with TRBJ2-5; 8 positions agree with TRBD1. The germline CDR1 and CDR2 sequences are SEHNR and FQNEAQ (reference sequence). Trimming cost V 5 bases and J 5 bases; bases outside gene matches: 4. CDR3 length: 13 amino acids. CDR3 sequence (DNA): TGTGCCAGCAGCCCAGGACAGGGCGAGACCCAGTACTTC. Protein: CASSPGQGETQYF.

The chain couples TRBV19 to TRBJ1-5, with TRBD1 matching 7 bases. The CDR3 runs to 15 residues. CDR1 is LNHDA, CDR2 SQIVND, per germline (reference sequence). V shed 7 bases and J 7 bases; nucleotides not matched to a gene: 13. The CDR3 protein is CASNPDRVDNQPQHF. The CDR3 DNA sequence: TGTGCCAGTAATCCTGACAGGGTAGATAACCAGCCCCAGCATTTT. The whole variable domain, remainder taken from reference TRBV19 and TRBJ1-5, is DGGITQSPKYLFRKEGQNVTLSCEQNLNHDAMYWYRQDPGQGLRLIYYSQIVNDFQKGDIAEGYSVSREKKESFPLTVTSAQKNPTAFYLCASNPDRVDNQPQHFGDGTRLSIL.

The chain couples TRBV6-6 to TRBJ1-1; D is unresolved. The germline V and J ends were trimmed by 7 bases and 4 bases, with 10 bases remaining between them. The germline V gene encodes CDR1 MNHNY and CDR2 SVGAGI (reference sequence). The CDR3 is 12 residues long. The CDR3 sequence: CASNLRGTEAFF. CDR3 nucleotide sequence: TGTGCCAGCAACCTTCGGGGCACTGAAGCTTTCTTT.

This clone was recorded a few times. The CDR3 reads CASSALGGAHEQYF. CDR3 DNA sequence: TGTGCCAGCAGTGCTCTCGGGGGGGCCCACGAGCAGTACTTC. The rearrangement joins TRBV27 to TRBJ2-7, with 8 bases identical to TRBD2. This CDR3 region has 14 residues. V lost 5 bases and J lost 5; bases outside the gene matches: 8. Per the germline V gene, CDR1 is MNHEY and CDR2 is SMNVEV (reference sequence).